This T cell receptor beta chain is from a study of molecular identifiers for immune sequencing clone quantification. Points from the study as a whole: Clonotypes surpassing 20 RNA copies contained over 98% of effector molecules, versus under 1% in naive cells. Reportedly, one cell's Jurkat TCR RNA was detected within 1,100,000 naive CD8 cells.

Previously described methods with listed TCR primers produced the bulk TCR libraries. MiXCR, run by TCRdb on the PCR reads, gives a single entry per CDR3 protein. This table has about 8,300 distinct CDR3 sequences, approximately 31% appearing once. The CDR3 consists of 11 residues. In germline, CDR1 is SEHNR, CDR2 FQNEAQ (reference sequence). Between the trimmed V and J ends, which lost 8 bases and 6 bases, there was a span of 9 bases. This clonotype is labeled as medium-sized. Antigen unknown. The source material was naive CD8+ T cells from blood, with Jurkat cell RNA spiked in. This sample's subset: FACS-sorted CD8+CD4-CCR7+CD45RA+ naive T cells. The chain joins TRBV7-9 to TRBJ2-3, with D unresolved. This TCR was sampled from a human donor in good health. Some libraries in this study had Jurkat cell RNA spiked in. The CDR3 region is CASGSRDTQYF. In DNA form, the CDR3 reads TGTGCCAGCGGGTCCCGGGATACGCAGTATTTT. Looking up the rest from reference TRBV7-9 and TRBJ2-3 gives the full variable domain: DTGVSQNPRHKITKRGQNVTFRCDPISEHNRLYWYRQTLGQGPEFLTYFQNEAQLEKSRLLSDRFSAERPKGSFSTLEIQRTEQGDSAMYLCASGSRDTQYFGPGTRLTVL.